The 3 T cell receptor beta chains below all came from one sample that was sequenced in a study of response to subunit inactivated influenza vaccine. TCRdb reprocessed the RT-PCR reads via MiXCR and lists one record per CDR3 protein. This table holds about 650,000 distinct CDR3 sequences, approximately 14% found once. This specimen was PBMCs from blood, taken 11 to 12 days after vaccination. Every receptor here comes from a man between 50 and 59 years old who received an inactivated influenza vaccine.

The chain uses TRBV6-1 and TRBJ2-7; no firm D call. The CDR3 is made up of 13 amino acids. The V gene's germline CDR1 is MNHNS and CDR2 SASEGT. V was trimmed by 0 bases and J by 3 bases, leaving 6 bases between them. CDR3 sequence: CASSEANGYEQYF. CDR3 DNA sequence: TGTGCCAGCAGTGAAGCGAACGGCTACGAGCAGTACTTC.

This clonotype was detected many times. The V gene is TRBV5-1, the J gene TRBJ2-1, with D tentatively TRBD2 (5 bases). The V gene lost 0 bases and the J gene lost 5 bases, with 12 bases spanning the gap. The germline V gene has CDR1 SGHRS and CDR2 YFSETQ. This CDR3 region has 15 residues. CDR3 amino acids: CASSLARIANNEQFF. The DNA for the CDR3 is TGCGCCAGCAGCTTGGCCCGTATAGCGAACAATGAGCAGTTCTTC.

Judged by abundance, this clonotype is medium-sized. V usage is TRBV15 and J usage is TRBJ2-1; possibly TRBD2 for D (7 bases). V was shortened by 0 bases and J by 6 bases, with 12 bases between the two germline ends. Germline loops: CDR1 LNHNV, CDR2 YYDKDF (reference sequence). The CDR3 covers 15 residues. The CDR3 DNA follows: TGTGCCACCAGCAGAGATGCGGGGGCCTTCAATGAGCAGTTCTTC. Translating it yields CATSRDAGAFNEQFF.